The 22 T cell receptor beta chains given below trace back to one sample, sequenced in a study of CD8 T cells in Susac syndrome (dated by TCRdb to about 2019). Library construction relied on the immunoSEQ multiplex PCR assay. RNA was extracted using the RNeasy kit, and roughly 0.5 to 1 ug of the RNA was reverse transcribed with random hexamers. TCRdb ran its own pipeline on the public reads, namely fastp trimming at Q25 and MiXCR clone calling, and kept in-frame beta chains. Each entry merges the rows of one CDR3 protein and shows their most common DNA and genes. The sample records about 180,000 distinct CDR3 sequences, over 90% of which are singletons. The ten most abundant clones make up 0.09% to 0.1% of the sample. Sequencing was carried out using CD4+ T cells from PBMCs. These TCRs come from a human donor with Susac syndrome.

The chain is built from TRBV25-1 and TRBJ2-3; 7 nucleotides align to TRBD2. The CDR3 is 15 residues long. In germline, CDR1 is MGHDK, CDR2 SYGVNS. The J segment lost 2 bases and the V segment lost 1 base, leaving 3 bases of the junction unmatched. The CDR3: CASSESGGYTDTQYF. The DNA for the CDR3 is TGTGCCAGCAGTGAATCGGGGGGATACACAGATACGCAGTATTTT.

The chain employs TRBV5-1 and TRBJ2-1; D remains unclear. Looked up from germline, CDR1 is SGHRS and CDR2 is YFSETQ. This CDR3 spans 14 amino acids. V lost 0 bases to trimming and J lost 9 bases, with 13 bases between them. The CDR3 here is CASSLGLLVGEQFF. The CDR3 nucleotides read TGCGCCAGCAGCTTGGGCCTCCTCGTCGGTGAGCAGTTCTTC.

Here the CDR3 reads CAWSPGSRDNEQFF. The DNA of the CDR3 is TGTGCCTGGAGTCCTGGAAGTAGGGACAATGAGCAGTTCTTC. This chain connects TRBV30 to TRBJ2-1; D remains ambiguous. CDR1 and CDR2 (germline): GTSNPN, SVGIG (reference sequence). This CDR3 is built from 14 residues. Trimming removed 2 bases at V and 5 bases at J, with 13 bases between.

This clonotype was seen once. The chain recombines TRBV29-1 with TRBJ2-2; D is perhaps TRBD1 or TRBD2 (5 bases each). CDR1 and CDR2 (germline): SQVTM, ANQGSEA. The CDR3 consists of 14 residues. Trimming removed 1 base at V and 5 bases at J, with 11 bases between. The CDR3 loop reads CSVEAGAPTGELFF. The CDR3 coding sequence is TGCAGCGTTGAAGCCGGGGCGCCAACCGGGGAGCTGTTTTTT.

CDR3 nucleotides: TGTGCCAGCAGTTTTGTTTTGGGCGGGGAGCAGTACTTC. Translated: CASSFVLGGEQYF. The chain uses TRBV27 and TRBJ2-7; D is perhaps TRBD2 (5 bases). There are 13 residues in the CDR3. CDR1 and CDR2 from the germline V gene are MNHEY and SMNVEV (reference sequence). V was shortened by 3 bases and J by 7 bases, with 13 bases between the two germline ends.

This clonotype was seen just once. The chain carries TRBV14 and TRBJ1-1; D might be TRBD1 (5 bases). The CDR3 runs 12 residues. The germline V gene has CDR1 SGHDN and CDR2 FVKESK. Trimming shortened V by 5 bases and J by 11 bases, and 15 bases separated the two germline ends. The CDR3 sequence is CASSGGTNRAFF. CDR3 coding DNA: TGTGCCAGCAGCGGCGGGACCAACAGGGCTTTCTTT.

The chain carries TRBV7-2 and TRBJ2-1, with 8 bases aligning to TRBD2. Trimming took 6 bases from V and 3 from J; bases not matched to a gene: 1. This CDR3 is built from 13 residues. Germline V CDR1 and CDR2: SGHTA, FQGNSA. As DNA, the CDR3 is TGTGCCAGCAGGGGACTAGTCTACAATGAGCAGTTCTTC. Residues: CASRGLVYNEQFF.

The chain couples TRBV7-2 to TRBJ2-6; the match to TRBD1 covers 8 bases. The CDR3 extends over 17 amino acids. V trimming: 2 bases; J trimming: 4 bases; junction bases outside the gene matches: 7. Germline values: CDR1 SGHTA, CDR2 FQGNSA. Here the CDR3 reads CASSLSTGAAGANVLTF. CDR3 bases: TGTGCCAGCAGCTTATCGACAGGGGCAGCCGGGGCCAACGTCCTGACTTTC.

This clonotype has just a few counts. The chain has TRBV20-1 and TRBJ2-5; D gene uncertain. Trimming left V 3 bases short and J 4 bases short, with 3 bases between. CDR3 length: 10 residues. From germline, CDR1 is DFQATT and CDR2 SNEGSKA (reference sequence). This chain's CDR3 is CSARGETQYF. The CDR3 DNA sequence: TGCAGTGCTAGGGGAGAGACCCAGTACTTC.

This clonotype was seen more than once but under ten times. For the CDR3, the DNA is TGCAGCGCAGAAGGAGCTACCAAAAACATTCAGTACTTC. Its protein is CSAEGATKNIQYF. This rearrangement joins TRBV29-1 to TRBJ2-4, with D hard to call. The CDR3 length is 13 residues. V lost 7 bases to trimming and J lost 2 bases, with 12 bases between them. In germline, CDR1 is SQVTM, CDR2 ANQGSEA.

The chain carries TRBV29-1 and TRBJ2-1; 11 bases match TRBD1. The CDR3 runs to 14 residues. V was pared by 8 bases and J by 7 bases, with 10 bases of the junction left unmatched. The germline V gene encodes CDR1 SQVTM and CDR2 ANQGSEA. The CDR3 loop reads CSSEGGTGGNEQFF. DNA of the CDR3: TGCAGCTCTGAGGGAGGGACAGGGGGGAATGAGCAGTTCTTC.

The chain is built from TRBV20-1 and TRBJ2-4, with D maybe TRBD1 (6 bases). This CDR3 is built from 15 residues. Germline CDR1 and CDR2: DFQATT and SNEGSKA (reference sequence). Trimming left V 3 bases short and J 0 bases short, with 12 bases between. The CDR3 DNA follows: TGCAGTGCTAGCGGACAGATACTAGCCAAAAACATTCAGTACTTC. Translated: CSASGQILAKNIQYF.

This rearrangement joins TRBV20-1 to TRBJ1-2; D possibly corresponds to TRBD1 (5 bases). Deletions cut 0 bases from V and 5 bases from J, with 19 bases between. Per the germline V gene, CDR1 is DFQATT and CDR2 is SNEGSKA (reference sequence). The CDR3 loop spans 16 amino acids. CDR3 in amino acids: CSARDLRAGRPYGYTF. CDR3 coding DNA: TGCAGTGCTAGAGATCTTAGGGCGGGGCGCCCTTATGGCTACACCTTC.

The chain has TRBV2 and TRBJ1-2; 8 bases fit TRBD1. Looked up from germline, CDR1 is SNHLY and CDR2 is FYNNEI. The CDR3 has 13 residues. After removal of 5 bases from V and 8 bases from J, the junction contained 7 bases not matched to a gene. CDR3 loop: CASSPGTGRGYTF. CDR3 sequence (DNA): TGTGCCAGCAGTCCCGGGACAGGAAGAGGCTACACCTTC.

The V gene is TRBV7-2, the J gene TRBJ2-5; 7 positions agree with TRBD2. The CDR3 spans 17 residues. Trimming at V came to 5 bases and at J to 4 bases, leaving 16 bases not matched to a gene. Germline values: CDR1 SGHTA, CDR2 FQGNSA. The CDR3 DNA reads as TGTGCCAGCAGCCCCCCACCGCTGGTAGCGGGTTTAGAGACCCAGTACTTC. The encoded protein is CASSPPPLVAGLETQYF.

In its sample, this clonotype was seen once. V gene TRBV7-8 combines with J gene TRBJ2-1, with 11 bases that match TRBD2. The CDR3 runs to 15 residues. The germline CDR1 and CDR2 sequences are SGHVS and FQNEAQ. Germline trimming cut 6 bases from V and 9 bases from J; bases unmatched to any gene: 10. The CDR3 DNA follows: TGTGCCAGCAGGTCAAATAGCGGGAGGGCCGGTGAGCAGTTCTTC. Amino acid sequence: CASRSNSGRAGEQFF.

This chain joins TRBV27 and TRBJ2-2; no clear D. Trimming pared 5 bases from V and 1 base from J, leaving 14 bases between. Germline values: CDR1 MNHEY, CDR2 SMNVEV (reference sequence). CDR3 length: 16 amino acids. DNA for the CDR3: TGTGCCAGCAGTCCCTTGGGCGGCTGGAACACCGGGGAGCTGTTTTTT. Translated, it gives CASSPLGGWNTGELFF.

V gene TRBV6-6 combines with J gene TRBJ1-4, with D unresolved. Germline values: CDR1 MNHNY, CDR2 SVGAGI (reference sequence). Trimming pared 8 bases from V and 7 bases from J, leaving 14 bases between. This CDR3 comprises 13 residues. The CDR3 nucleotides read TGTGCCAGCGAACCCAGCAATGGTGAAAAACTGTTTTTT. It yields the protein CASEPSNGEKLFF.

The chain uses TRBV24-1 and TRBJ2-2, with a tentative D call TRBD2 (6 bases). CDR3 length: 14 amino acids. The germline V gene has CDR1 KGHDR and CDR2 SFDVKD. V was cut by 3 bases and J by 5 bases, with 9 bases left in between. The CDR3, as DNA: TGTGCCACCAGTGATGAGACTAGGACCGGGGAGCTGTTTTTT. It encodes CATSDETRTGELFF.

This clonotype was detected only a few times. The rearrangement uses TRBV2 and TRBJ2-1, with 11 bases lining up with TRBD2. V lost 7 bases, J lost 7 bases, and 6 bases stayed unmatched. The CDR3 consists of 14 residues. CDR1 and CDR2 (germline): SNHLY, FYNNEI. The CDR3 region is CASMIAGGLNEQFF. In DNA form, the CDR3 reads TGTGCCAGCATGATAGCGGGGGGGCTTAATGAGCAGTTCTTC.

The gene calls are TRBV7-9 and TRBJ2-1; tentatively, D is TRBD1 (5 bases). V lost 1 base and J lost 8, with 12 bases in between. The CDR3 length is 14 residues. Germline values: CDR1 SEHNR, CDR2 FQNEAQ (reference sequence). The CDR3: CASSLDLDSYEQFF. The CDR3 DNA sequence: TGTGCCAGCAGCTTAGATCTAGACAGTTATGAGCAGTTCTTC.

The chain combines TRBV20-1 with TRBJ2-1, with 10 bases aligning to TRBD2. This CDR3 comprises 16 residues. Germline V gene sequence: CDR1 DFQATT, CDR2 SNEGSKA (reference sequence). The V and J ends lost 3 bases and 5 bases, in that order; junction bases with no gene match: 10. The CDR3 region is CSASRRAGGSDNEQFF. In DNA form, the CDR3 reads TGCAGTGCTAGCCGTCGAGCGGGAGGGAGCGACAATGAGCAGTTCTTC.